This T cell receptor beta chain came from a study of T cell responses to AZD1222 COVID-19 vaccine. Study-wide points: The span of vaccine-associated CD4 TCRs extended across spike, with dominance at 160-218 and 743-854.

TCRdb keeps only in-frame clones here, not all; method: immunoSEQ multiplex PCR. The sample includes some 180,000 clones, 85% to 95% of them seen just once. As to this clone: Its antigen remains unknown.

The CDR3 totals 16 residues. Trimming shortened V by 6 bases and J by 6 bases, and 24 bases separated the two germline ends. Per the germline V gene, CDR1 is MNHEY and CDR2 is SMNVEV (reference sequence). The sequence was obtained from an adult in good health. Sequences were derived from peripheral blood, sampled on day 0 of AZD1222 vaccination. V is TRBV27 and J is TRBJ2-7; tentative D call: TRBD1 (5 bases). The CDR3 DNA follows: TGTGCCAGCAGCCGTGGGGCCTTCTCAGGGAACGCCGAGCAGTACTTC. As protein: CASSRGAFSGNAEQYF.